The TCR beta chain described here comes from a study of CD8+ T cells in alopecia areata. Overall study results and limits: Unlike in mice, where it was clearer, TCR sharing across patients was less clear, possibly HLA-related. Normal skin's resident alphabeta T cells are sequenced alongside lesional scalp T cells. In blood and scalp, many expanded lesional clones persisted during tofacitinib. Significant decreases in scalp clonality and expanded CD8+ clones followed tofacitinib treatment.

Trimming took 6 bases from V and 5 from J, leaving 16 bases between them. Germline values: CDR1 SGHTA, CDR2 FQGTGA. CDR3 length equals 14 residues. Specified treatment: oral pan-JAK inhibitor, 5-10 mg twice daily. cDNA prepared by RNA extraction and subsequent reverse transcription served as the template for sequencing. TCRdb keeps only in-frame clones here, not all; method: immunoSEQ multiplex PCR. There are more than 200,000 clones in the sample; around two fifths occur only once, and 2% to 3% lies in the top ten. This clone came up a few times. As yet, its antigen is unknown. Sequenced material: CD4+ T cells sorted from blood, taken at roughly week 38, from a patient treated with tofacitinib. The origin of this receptor is a human donor with alopecia areata. V is TRBV7-3 and J is TRBJ2-5, with D hard to call. For the CDR3, the DNA is TGTGCCAGCAGTCGGAAGGGCACTCGGGAGACCCAGTACTTC. This gives the protein CASSRKGTRETQYF.